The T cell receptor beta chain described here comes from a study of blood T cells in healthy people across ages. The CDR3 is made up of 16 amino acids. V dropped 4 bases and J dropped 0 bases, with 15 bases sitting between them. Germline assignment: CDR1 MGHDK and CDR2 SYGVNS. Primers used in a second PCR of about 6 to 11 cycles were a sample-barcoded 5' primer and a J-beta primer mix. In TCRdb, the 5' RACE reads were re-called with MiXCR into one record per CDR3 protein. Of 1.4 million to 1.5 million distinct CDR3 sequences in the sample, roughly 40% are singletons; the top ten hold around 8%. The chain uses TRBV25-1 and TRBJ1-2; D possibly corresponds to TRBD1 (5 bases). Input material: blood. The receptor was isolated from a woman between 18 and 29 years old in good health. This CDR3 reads CASSASGTETNYGYTF. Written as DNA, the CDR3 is TGTGCCAGCAGTGCATCCGGGACCGAGACTAACTATGGCTACACCTTC.